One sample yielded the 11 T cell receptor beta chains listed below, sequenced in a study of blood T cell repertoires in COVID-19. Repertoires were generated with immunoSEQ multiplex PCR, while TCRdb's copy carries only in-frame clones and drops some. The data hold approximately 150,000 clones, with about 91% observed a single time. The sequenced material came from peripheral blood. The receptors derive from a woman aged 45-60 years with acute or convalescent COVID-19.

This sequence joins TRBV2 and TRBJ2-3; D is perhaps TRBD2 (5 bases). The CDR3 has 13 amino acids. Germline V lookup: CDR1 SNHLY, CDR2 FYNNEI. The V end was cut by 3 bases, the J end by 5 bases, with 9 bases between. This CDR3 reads CASSDSLGDTQYF. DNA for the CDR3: TGTGCCAGCAGTGACTCACTAGGAGATACGCAGTATTTT. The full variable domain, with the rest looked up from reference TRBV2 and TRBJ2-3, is EPEVTQTPSHQVTQMGQEVILRCVPISNHLYFYWYRQILGQKVEFLVSFYNNEISEKSEIFDDQFSVERPDGSNFTLKIRSTKLEDSAMYFCASSDSLGDTQYFGPGTRLTVL.

The CDR3 coding sequence is TGTGCCATCAGAGAAAGAGGCCTTGAAGCTTTCTTT. This codes for CAIRERGLEAFF. The chain is built from TRBV10-3 and TRBJ1-1; no clear D. The CDR3 runs 12 residues. Per germline, CDR1 ENHRY and CDR2 SYGVKD. The ends were cut back, 6 bases at V and 7 bases at J, with 12 bases in the middle.

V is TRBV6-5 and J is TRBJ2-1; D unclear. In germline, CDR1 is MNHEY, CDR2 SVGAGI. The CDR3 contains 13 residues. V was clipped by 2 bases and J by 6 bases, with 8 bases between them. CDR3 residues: CASSYEVTNEQFF. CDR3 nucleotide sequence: TGTGCCAGCAGTTACGAGGTGACCAATGAGCAGTTCTTC.

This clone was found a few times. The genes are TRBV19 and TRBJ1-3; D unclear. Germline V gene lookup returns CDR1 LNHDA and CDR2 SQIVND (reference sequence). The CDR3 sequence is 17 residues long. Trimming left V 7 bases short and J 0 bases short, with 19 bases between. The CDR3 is CASTTRRGLISGNTIYF. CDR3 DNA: TGTGCCAGTACCACGAGGCGAGGTCTTATCTCTGGAAACACCATATATTTT.

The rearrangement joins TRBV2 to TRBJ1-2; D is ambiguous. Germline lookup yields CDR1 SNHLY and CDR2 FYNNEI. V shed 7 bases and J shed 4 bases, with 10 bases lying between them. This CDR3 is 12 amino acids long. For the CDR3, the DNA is TGTGCCAGCACGAACGGAGTCTATGGCTACACCTTC. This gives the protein CASTNGVYGYTF.

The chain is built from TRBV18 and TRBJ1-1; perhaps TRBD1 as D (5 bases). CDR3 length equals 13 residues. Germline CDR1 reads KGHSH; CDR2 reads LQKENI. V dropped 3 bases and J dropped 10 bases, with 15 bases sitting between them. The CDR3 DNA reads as TGTGCCAGCTCACCGTCGGGGGACTACGGAGCTTTCTTT. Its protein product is CASSPSGDYGAFF. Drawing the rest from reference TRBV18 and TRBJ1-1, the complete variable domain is NAGVMQNPRHLVRRRGQEARLRCSPMKGHSHVYWYRQLPEEGLKFMVYLQKENIIDESGMPKERFSAEFPKEGPSILRIQQVVRGDSAAYFCASSPSGDYGAFFGQGTRLTVV.

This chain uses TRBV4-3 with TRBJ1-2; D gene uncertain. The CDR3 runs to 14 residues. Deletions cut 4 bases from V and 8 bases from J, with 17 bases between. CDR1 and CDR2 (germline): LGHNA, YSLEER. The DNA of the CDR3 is TGCGCCAGCAGCCCCGGACTGGGGTTGAGCGGCTACACCTTC. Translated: CASSPGLGLSGYTF.

The CDR3 DNA reads TGTGCCAGTAGTATAACCGGACAGGGGCCGATATGGGGAAAACTGTTTTTT. Translating gives CASSITGQGPIWGKLFF. The rearrangement links TRBV19 to TRBJ1-4, with 9 nucleotides matching TRBD1. V trimming: 2 bases; J trimming: 10 bases; junction bases outside the gene matches: 14. Per the germline V gene, CDR1 is LNHDA and CDR2 is SQIVND (reference sequence). The CDR3 is 17 residues long.

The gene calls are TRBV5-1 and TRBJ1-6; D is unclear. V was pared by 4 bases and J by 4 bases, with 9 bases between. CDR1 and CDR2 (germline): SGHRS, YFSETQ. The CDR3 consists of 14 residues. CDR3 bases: TGCGCCAGCAGCAAGGGAGATTATAATTCACCCCTCCACTTT. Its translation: CASSKGDYNSPLHF.

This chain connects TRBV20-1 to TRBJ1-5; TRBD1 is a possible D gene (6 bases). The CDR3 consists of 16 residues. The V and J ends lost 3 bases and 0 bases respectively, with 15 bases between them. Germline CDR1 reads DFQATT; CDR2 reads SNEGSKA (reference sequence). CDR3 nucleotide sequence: TGCAGTGCTAGTACCGGACAGTTTAATAGCAATCAGCCCCAGCATTTT. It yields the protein CSASTGQFNSNQPQHF.

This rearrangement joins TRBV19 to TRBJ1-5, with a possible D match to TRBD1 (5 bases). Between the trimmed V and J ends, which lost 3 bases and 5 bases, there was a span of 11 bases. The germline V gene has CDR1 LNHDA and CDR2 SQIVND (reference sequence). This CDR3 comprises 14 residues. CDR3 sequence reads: CASSMRDAYQPQHF. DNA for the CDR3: TGTGCCAGTAGTATGCGGGACGCTTATCAGCCCCAGCATTTT.